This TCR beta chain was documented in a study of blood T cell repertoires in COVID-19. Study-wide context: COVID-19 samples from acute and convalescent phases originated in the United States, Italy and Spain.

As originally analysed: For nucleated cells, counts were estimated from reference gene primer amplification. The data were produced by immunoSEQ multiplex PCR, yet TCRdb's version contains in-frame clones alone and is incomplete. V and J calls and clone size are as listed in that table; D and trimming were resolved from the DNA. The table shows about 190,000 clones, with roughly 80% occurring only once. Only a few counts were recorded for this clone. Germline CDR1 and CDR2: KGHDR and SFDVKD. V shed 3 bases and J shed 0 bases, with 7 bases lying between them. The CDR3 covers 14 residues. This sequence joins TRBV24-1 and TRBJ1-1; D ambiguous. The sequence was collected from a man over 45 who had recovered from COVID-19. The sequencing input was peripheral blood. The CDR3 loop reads CATSDADMNTEAFF. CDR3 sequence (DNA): TGTGCCACCAGTGATGCCGACATGAACACTGAAGCTTTCTTT.